The text below deals with one T cell receptor (beta chain). The V gene end was trimmed by 6 bases and the J gene end by 1 base; junction bases not matched to a gene: 4. The CDR3 has 14 amino acids. Per the germline V gene, CDR1 is SEHNR and CDR2 is FQNEAQ (reference sequence). This sample was included in a study of T-cell memory formation after mild COVID-19. TCRdb re-called the 5' RACE reads with MiXCR, one entry per CDR3 protein. Of about 290,000 distinct CDR3 sequences in the sample, roughly 15% were seen once. V is TRBV7-9 and J is TRBJ2-3, with 7 bases aligning to TRBD1. What was sequenced was PBMCs or a T cell subset sorted from them (not recorded which). This receptor was taken from a man between 18 and 29 years old who had mild COVID-19 (a few samples of this study predate the infection). Cell type and time point are not known. The CDR3 DNA reads TGTGCCAGCAGGAATACAGGGGGCACAGATACGCAGTATTTT. Its translation is CASRNTGGTDTQYF.